This is a list of T cell receptor beta chains from one sample in a study of TIL therapy for anti-PD-1-resistant metastatic lung cancer. Profiled with immunoSEQ multiplex PCR; TCRdb holds only in-frame clones, not every one. Here the sample spans about 50,000 clones, approximately 79% being singletons. Sequenced here: blood, sampled at baseline. The receptors originated from a woman between 30 and 80 years old with non-small cell lung cancer. Each CDR3 is given with its conserved first and last residue. Each record gives: V gene, clone size, J gene, D gene, CDR3 DNA, CDR3 protein. D genes are given only for firm matches. Some rows have no size entry. The others give once, few or many, or a class for an expanded clone.

V gene: TRBV28
clone size: -
J gene: TRBJ1-1
D gene: -
CDR3 DNA: TGTGCCATCAGAAAAAGCGATGGCACTGAAGCTTTCTTT
CDR3 protein: CAIRKSDGTEAFF

V gene: TRBV7-9
clone size: -
J gene: TRBJ1-4
D gene: -
CDR3 DNA: TGTGCCAGCAGCTTAGCCGGGTCGCAATACACTAATGAAAAACTGTTTTTT
CDR3 protein: CASSLAGSQYTNEKLFF

V gene: TRBV19
clone size: -
J gene: TRBJ2-3
D gene: -
CDR3 DNA: TGTGCCAGTTCCAACCTACTTGGCTTAAGCACAGATACGCAGTATTTT
CDR3 protein: CASSNLLGLSTDTQYF

V gene: TRBV27
clone size: -
J gene: TRBJ1-2
D gene: -
CDR3 DNA: TGTGCCAGCAGTTCCGGCGGACGCTATGGCTACACCTTC
CDR3 protein: CASSSGGRYGYTF

V gene: TRBV7-8
clone size: -
J gene: TRBJ1-1
D gene: TRBD1
CDR3 DNA: TGTGCCAGCAGCCCCCGTCAGGGGGCGAACACTGAAGCTTTCTTT
CDR3 protein: CASSPRQGANTEAFF

V gene: TRBV27
clone size: few
J gene: TRBJ2-7
D gene: TRBD1
CDR3 DNA: TGTGCCAGCACCTCCCGACAGGGCGACGAGCAGTACTTC
CDR3 protein: CASTSRQGDEQYF

V gene: TRBV4-2
clone size: -
J gene: TRBJ2-1
D gene: -
CDR3 DNA: TGTGCCAGCAGCCAAAGGTCAGCCACCTACAATGAGCAGTTCTTC
CDR3 protein: CASSQRSATYNEQFF

V gene: TRBV28
clone size: -
J gene: TRBJ2-5
D gene: -
CDR3 DNA: TGTGCCAGCAGTTCCCCGGGTAGTTTTGAGACCCAGTACTTC
CDR3 protein: CASSSPGSFETQYF

V gene: TRBV7-6
clone size: few
J gene: TRBJ1-1
D gene: -
CDR3 DNA: TGTGCCAGCAGCTGGCAGCACGGGAGCACTGAAGCTTTCTTT
CDR3 protein: CASSWQHGSTEAFF

V gene: TRBV7-2
clone size: -
J gene: TRBJ2-3
D gene: TRBD2
CDR3 DNA: TGTGCCAGCAGCCCCCGTAGACTAGCGGGGGGCCGGGATACGCAGTATTTT
CDR3 protein: CASSPRRLAGGRDTQYF

V gene: TRBV6-5
clone size: -
J gene: TRBJ2-2
D gene: -
CDR3 DNA: TGTGCCAGCAGTTACAGGGCAGGGCACACCGGGGAGCTGTTTTTT
CDR3 protein: CASSYRAGHTGELFF

V gene: TRBV9
clone size: -
J gene: TRBJ2-1
D gene: -
CDR3 DNA: TGTGCCAGCAGCACTAACACTAGGGCCGGGGCCGGTGAGCAGTTCTTC
CDR3 protein: CASSTNTRAGAGEQFF

V gene: TRBV4-2
clone size: few
J gene: TRBJ2-7
D gene: -
CDR3 DNA: TGTGCCAGCAGCCAAGATCTAGACAGTTCCTACGAGCAGTACTTC
CDR3 protein: CASSQDLDSSYEQYF

V gene: TRBV7-9
clone size: -
J gene: TRBJ2-7
D gene: -
CDR3 DNA: TGTGCCAGCAGCTTAGGGAACGACTACGAGCAGTACTTC
CDR3 protein: CASSLGNDYEQYF

V gene: TRBV19
clone size: once
J gene: TRBJ1-2
D gene: -
CDR3 DNA: TGTGCCAGTAGTGCTTATACCCCGGGACCTAACTATGGCTACACCTTC
CDR3 protein: CASSAYTPGPNYGYTF

V gene: TRBV7-2
clone size: -
J gene: TRBJ1-4
D gene: TRBD1
CDR3 DNA: TGTGCCAGCAGCCAGACAGGGGTGGTTGAGGAAAAACTGTTTTTT
CDR3 protein: CASSQTGVVEEKLFF

V gene: TRBV6-5
clone size: -
J gene: TRBJ2-3
D gene: -
CDR3 DNA: TGTGCCAGCACCGCAAGCACAGATACGCAGTATTTT
CDR3 protein: CASTASTDTQYF

V gene: TRBV30
clone size: -
J gene: TRBJ2-3
D gene: TRBD2
CDR3 DNA: TGTGCCTGGAGTGTGGGTAGCGGGGGAACAGATACGCAGTATTTT
CDR3 protein: CAWSVGSGGTDTQYF

V gene: TRBV27
clone size: -
J gene: TRBJ2-3
D gene: TRBD1
CDR3 DNA: TGTGCCAGCAGTTTAATGGGACAGTCTTTTACAGATACGCAGTATTTT
CDR3 protein: CASSLMGQSFTDTQYF

V gene: TRBV25-1
clone size: few
J gene: TRBJ2-1
D gene: TRBD1
CDR3 DNA: TGTGCCAGCAGTGGACTCGGGACAGCCAATGAGCAGTTCTTC
CDR3 protein: CASSGLGTANEQFF

V gene: TRBV6-1
clone size: few
J gene: TRBJ2-7
D gene: -
CDR3 DNA: TGTGCCAGCAGTGAAACTGGGGGACACTACGAGCAGTACTTC
CDR3 protein: CASSETGGHYEQYF

V gene: TRBV9
clone size: -
J gene: TRBJ1-4
D gene: -
CDR3 DNA: TGTGCCAGCAGCGTAGCTTCCAGGCCTAATGAAAAACTGTTTTTT
CDR3 protein: CASSVASRPNEKLFF

V gene: TRBV19
clone size: once
J gene: TRBJ1-5
D gene: -
CDR3 DNA: TGTGCCAGTAGTCCCGGAGGGCGTCTAACCCTCAGCAATCAGCCCCAGCATTTT
CDR3 protein: CASSPGGRLTLSNQPQHF

V gene: TRBV7-7
clone size: -
J gene: TRBJ2-4
D gene: TRBD1
CDR3 DNA: TGTGCCAGCAGCTCCAAGTATTCGACAGGGGCCACCCTAGGAGCCAAAAACATTCAGTACTTC
CDR3 protein: CASSSKYSTGATLGAKNIQYF

V gene: TRBV4-1
clone size: -
J gene: TRBJ2-1
D gene: TRBD2
CDR3 DNA: TGCGCCAGCAGCCAAGATCTAGGGACTACCTACAATGAGCAGTTCTTC
CDR3 protein: CASSQDLGTTYNEQFF

V gene: TRBV6-5
clone size: -
J gene: TRBJ1-2
D gene: -
CDR3 DNA: TGTGCCAGCAGAGAGGCGGGGGCGCGGTATGGCTACACCTTC
CDR3 protein: CASREAGARYGYTF

V gene: TRBV28
clone size: -
J gene: TRBJ1-1
D gene: -
CDR3 DNA: TGTGCCAGCAGTAACCCCCGAGGGGCAGGGCGGAACACTGAAGCTTTCTTT
CDR3 protein: CASSNPRGAGRNTEAFF

V gene: TRBV5-6
clone size: -
J gene: TRBJ1-2
D gene: -
CDR3 DNA: TGTGCCAGCAGCTACAGACGTCTGATCTACGGCTACACCTTC
CDR3 protein: CASSYRRLIYGYTF

V gene: TRBV28
clone size: -
J gene: TRBJ1-2
D gene: TRBD1
CDR3 DNA: TGTGCCAGCAGTCGGTACGGGACAGTTAGATCGGGCTACACCTTC
CDR3 protein: CASSRYGTVRSGYTF

V gene: TRBV21-1
clone size: -
J gene: TRBJ1-1
D gene: -
CDR3 DNA: TGTGCCAGCAGCAAAAGGCTGGTCAACACTGAAGCTTTCTTT
CDR3 protein: CASSKRLVNTEAFF

V gene: TRBV28
clone size: -
J gene: TRBJ2-3
D gene: -
CDR3 DNA: TGTGCCAGCAGTTTGGCCCCCGATACGCAGTATTTT
CDR3 protein: CASSLAPDTQYF

V gene: TRBV5-1
clone size: -
J gene: TRBJ2-7
D gene: TRBD1
CDR3 DNA: TGCGCCAGCAGACTAACAGGGGATGGTTCCGAGCAGTACTTC
CDR3 protein: CASRLTGDGSEQYF

V gene: TRBV6-5
clone size: few
J gene: TRBJ1-5
D gene: -
CDR3 DNA: TGTGCCAGCAGTCGATATAGCAATCAGCCCCAGCATTTT
CDR3 protein: CASSRYSNQPQHF

V gene: TRBV2
clone size: -
J gene: TRBJ2-5
D gene: -
CDR3 DNA: TGTGCCAGCAGTCTGGCGGTCTCTCGGTGGGAGACCCAGTACTTC
CDR3 protein: CASSLAVSRWETQYF

V gene: TRBV18
clone size: -
J gene: TRBJ1-2
D gene: -
CDR3 DNA: TGTGCCAGCTCAGACGACAGGACCATCTATGGCTACACCTTC
CDR3 protein: CASSDDRTIYGYTF

V gene: TRBV7-9
clone size: -
J gene: TRBJ2-7
D gene: -
CDR3 DNA: TGTGCCAGCAGCTTAGCGGGGCGGTGGGACCCGGGCGAGCAGTACTTC
CDR3 protein: CASSLAGRWDPGEQYF

V gene: TRBV27
clone size: -
J gene: TRBJ1-1
D gene: TRBD1
CDR3 DNA: TGTGCCAGCACCCAGACAGGGGGATTCACTGAAGCTTTCTTT
CDR3 protein: CASTQTGGFTEAFF

V gene: TRBV11-2
clone size: few
J gene: TRBJ1-2
D gene: -
CDR3 DNA: TGTGCCAGCAGCTTGACCCGGGGCTGGTCCGATGGCTACACCTTC
CDR3 protein: CASSLTRGWSDGYTF

V gene: TRBV28
clone size: -
J gene: TRBJ1-5
D gene: -
CDR3 DNA: TGTGCCAGCATAGACAGTAATAGCAATCAGCCCCAGCATTTT
CDR3 protein: CASIDSNSNQPQHF

V gene: TRBV6-1
clone size: -
J gene: TRBJ1-5
D gene: TRBD1
CDR3 DNA: TGTGCCAGTCCAGGGACAGCTGATGATCAGCCCCAGCATTTT
CDR3 protein: CASPGTADDQPQHF